The clone carrying this T cell receptor (beta chain) has only a few counts. Other DNA sequences in the sample encode the same CDR3. CDR1 and CDR2 (germline): LNHDA, SQIVND (reference sequence). Trimming removed 4 bases from V and 1 base from J, with 8 bases in between. CDR3 length: 13 amino acids. These data come from a study of blood T cell repertoires in COVID-19. Study in general: Samples of COVID-19 (acute and convalescent) were obtained from the United States, Italy and Spain. PBMCs, B-cell-depleted T cells, or T cells were the source of the cDNA or gDNA that made up the material.

Original processing notes: Estimated nucleated cell counts came from reference gene primer amplification. Here immunoSEQ multiplex PCR was the method, and the copy in TCRdb shows in-frame clones only, minus some. From that table come the V and J calls and clone size; the DNA was used to work out D and trimming. The data hold around 120,000 clones, with 88% observed a single time. The genes are TRBV19 and TRBJ2-7; perhaps TRBD1 as D (5 bases). The material sequenced was peripheral blood. The sequence was obtained from a man between 45 and 60 years old with acute or convalescent COVID-19. The CDR3 protein is CASSTQASYEQYF. Here the CDR3 DNA reads TGTGCCAGTAGTACACAGGCATCCTACGAGCAGTACTTC. Full variable domain (remainder filled in from reference TRBV19 and TRBJ2-7): DGGITQSPKYLFRKEGQNVTLSCEQNLNHDAMYWYRQDPGQGLRLIYYSQIVNDFQKGDIAEGYSVSREKKESFPLTVTSAQKNPTAFYLCASSTQASYEQYFGPGTRLTVT.